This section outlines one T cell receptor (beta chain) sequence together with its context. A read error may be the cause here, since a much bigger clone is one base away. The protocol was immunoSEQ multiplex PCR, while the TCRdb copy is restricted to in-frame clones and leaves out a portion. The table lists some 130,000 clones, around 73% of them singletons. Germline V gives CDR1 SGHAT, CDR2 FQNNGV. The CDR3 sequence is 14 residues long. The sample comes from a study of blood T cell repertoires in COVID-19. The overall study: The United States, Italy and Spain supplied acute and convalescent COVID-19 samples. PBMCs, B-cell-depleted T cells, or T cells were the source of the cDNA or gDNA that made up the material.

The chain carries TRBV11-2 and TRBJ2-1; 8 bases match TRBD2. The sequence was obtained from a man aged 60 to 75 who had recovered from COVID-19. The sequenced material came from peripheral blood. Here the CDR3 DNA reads TGTGCCCGCAGCTTGCTGGGGGCGGGGGGCCAGCAGTTCTTC. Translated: CARSLLGAGGQQFF.